Presented here are 32 T cell receptor beta chains from one specimen sequenced in a study of cytomegalovirus exposure and HLA in healthy donors. This PCR relied on a set of 60 Vbeta primers and 13 Jbeta primers. Profiling relied on immunoSEQ multiplex PCR, and the TCRdb table lists in-frame clones only, not all of them. The table shows some 99,000 clones, with 73% occurring only once. Sequenced: PBMCs. The receptors come from a man aged 40-49 years in good health and CMV-seronegative.

This chain links TRBV5-1 with TRBJ2-7, with D possibly matching TRBD2 (6 bases). Germline assignment: CDR1 SGHRS and CDR2 YFSETQ. The CDR3 has 15 amino acids. V lost 3 bases, J lost 2 bases, and 15 bases lay in between. DNA of the CDR3: TGCGCCAGCAGCTCCGGACTACAGGCTACCTACGAGCAGTACTTC. It is translated as CASSSGLQATYEQYF.

This clone was observed once. The chain joins TRBV5-1 to TRBJ2-1; weak D call: TRBD2 (6 bases). The CDR3 totals 15 residues. In germline, CDR1 is SGHRS, CDR2 YFSETQ. The V end was cut by 2 bases, the J end by 8 bases, with 17 bases between. This chain's CDR3 is CASSFGGDPLHEQFF. The CDR3 bases are TGCGCCAGCAGCTTCGGCGGGGACCCACTCCATGAGCAGTTCTTC.

V usage is TRBV10-3 and J usage is TRBJ2-3, with 8 bases lining up with TRBD2. This CDR3 contains 14 residues. Germline V CDR1 and CDR2: ENHRY, SYGVKD. V shed 3 bases, J shed 6 bases, and the junction held 5 bases outside the gene matches. This CDR3 reads CAISETGGSDTQYF. CDR3 in DNA: TGTGCCATCAGTGAAACGGGGGGGTCGGATACGCAGTATTTT.

The chain links TRBV6-5 to TRBJ1-3; TRBD1 is a possible D gene (6 bases). Germline CDR1 is MNHEY and CDR2 is SVGAGI. This CDR3 contains 16 residues. V was clipped by 0 bases and J by 0 bases, with 9 bases between them. In DNA form, the CDR3 reads TGTGCCAGCAGTTACTCTGACAGGCACTCTGGAAACACCATATATTTT. It specifies CASSYSDRHSGNTIYF.

This clone was observed a handful of times. The chain uses TRBV7-3 and TRBJ2-1; 13 nucleotides agree with TRBD2. This CDR3 is 16 amino acids long. Looked up from germline, CDR1 is SGHTA and CDR2 is FQGTGA. The ends lost 3 bases at V and 5 bases at J; junction bases unmatched: 4. As DNA, the CDR3 is TGTGCCAGCAGCTTTCCGACTAGCGGGGGGAACAATGAGCAGTTCTTC. It yields the protein CASSFPTSGGNNEQFF.

Only a few counts were recorded for this clone. The gene calls are TRBV7-2 and TRBJ2-4; 9 bases fit TRBD1. Germline V lookup: CDR1 SGHTA, CDR2 FQGNSA. With V trimmed by 5 bases and J by 4 bases, 12 bases remained unmatched. The CDR3 contains 17 residues. The CDR3 reads CASSPPGQGPKKNIQYF. The CDR3 DNA reads as TGTGCCAGCAGCCCCCCGGGACAGGGCCCTAAAAAAAACATTCAGTACTTC. The variable domain in full, completed from reference TRBV7-2 and TRBJ2-4, reads GAGVSQSPSNKVTEKGKDVELRCDPISGHTALYWYRQSLGQGLEFLIYFQGNSAPDKSGLPSDRFSAERTGGSVSTLTIQRTQQEDSAVYLCASSPPGQGPKKNIQYFGAGTRLSVL.

This rearrangement joins TRBV5-1 to TRBJ1-1; D gene unclear. V was pared by 1 base and J by 2 bases, with 9 bases between. Germline CDR1 reads SGHRS; CDR2 reads YFSETQ. The CDR3 consists of 14 residues. Written as DNA, the CDR3 is TGCGCCAGCAGCTTGACAGAACCCAACACTGAAGCTTTCTTT. It translates to CASSLTEPNTEAFF.

There are a few counts of this clone. The chain couples TRBV18 to TRBJ1-1, with D maybe TRBD1 (5 bases). This CDR3 comprises 14 residues. Germline CDR1 reads KGHSH; CDR2 reads LQKENI. Trimming removed 6 bases at V and 0 bases at J, with 11 bases between. DNA of the CDR3: TGTGCCAGCTCCGAGCTAGGGGTGAACACTGAAGCTTTCTTT. Translated, it gives CASSELGVNTEAFF.

This clone was detected only a few times. The chain joins TRBV4-1 to TRBJ1-6, with D possibly matching TRBD1 (6 bases). The CDR3 runs to 16 residues. The V end lost 2 bases, the J end lost 8 bases, and 16 bases lay between the germline ends. Germline CDR1 reads MGHRA; CDR2 reads YSYEKL. CDR3 nucleotides: TGCGCCAGCAGCCAACCCCGGGACACCCTTGATTCACCCCTCCACTTT. Translated: CASSQPRDTLDSPLHF.

This clone was observed a handful of times. The rearrangement links TRBV6-1 to TRBJ1-6, with TRBD1 as a possible D gene (5 bases). Trimming pared 7 bases from V and 5 bases from J, leaving 9 bases between. Looked up from germline, CDR1 is MNHNS and CDR2 is SASEGT. The CDR3 covers 13 residues. The DNA of the CDR3 is TGTGCCAGCAACGACAGAAATAATTCACCCCTCCACTTT. It yields the protein CASNDRNNSPLHF.

The J gene is TRBJ2-7, the V gene TRBV27, with TRBD2 matching 13 bases. Germline V lookup: CDR1 MNHEY, CDR2 SMNVEV (reference sequence). The V gene end was trimmed by 5 bases and the J gene end by 2 bases; junction bases not matched to a gene: 9. The CDR3 consists of 17 residues. The CDR3 DNA sequence: TGTGCCAGCAGTGCCGGACTAGCGGGGGCTTACCCCTACGAGCAGTACTTC. Translation: CASSAGLAGAYPYEQYF.

The V call is TRBV5-1, the J call TRBJ2-7; 15 bases agree with TRBD2. The CDR3 is 15 residues long. Per the germline V gene, CDR1 is SGHRS and CDR2 is YFSETQ. J gave up 6 bases and V 4 bases, and 5 bases lay outside the gene matches. The CDR3 here is CASSPWTSGGGEQYF. CDR3 coding DNA: TGCGCCAGCAGCCCCTGGACTAGCGGGGGGGGCGAGCAGTACTTC.

The chain couples TRBV29-1 to TRBJ2-3, with TRBD1 matching over 9 bases. This CDR3 contains 14 residues. V dropped 6 bases and J dropped 7; count of bases not matched to a gene: 11. The germline V gene has CDR1 SQVTM and CDR2 ANQGSEA. The CDR3 coding sequence is TGCAGCGTGGGGGTGACGGGACAGGGAAATACGCAGTATTTT. It translates to CSVGVTGQGNTQYF.

This clone was observed a handful of times. This rearrangement joins TRBV5-6 to TRBJ2-1, with 9 bases identical to TRBD2. The CDR3 length is 16 residues. Per germline, CDR1 SGHDT and CDR2 YYEEEE. With V trimmed by 0 bases and J by 5 bases, 6 bases remained unmatched. The CDR3 loop is CASSLVTAGGHNEQFF. The CDR3 DNA follows: TGTGCCAGCAGCTTGGTGACGGCGGGGGGGCACAATGAGCAGTTCTTC.

The chain has TRBV7-8 and TRBJ1-6; D not resolved. The CDR3 is 20 residues long. V lost 4 bases and J 1 base, leaving 23 bases between the germline ends. The germline gives CDR1 SGHVS, CDR2 FQNEAQ. CDR3 residues: CASSSWRLGGSRSYNSPLHF. CDR3 in DNA: TGTGCCAGCAGCTCCTGGCGCCTTGGAGGTTCCAGGTCCTATAATTCACCCCTCCACTTT.

This clone showed up just once. This chain connects TRBV7-6 to TRBJ2-5; D possibly corresponds to TRBD2 (7 bases). The V gene's germline CDR1 is SGHVS and CDR2 FNYEAQ. Trimming shortened V by 2 bases and J by 5 bases, and 15 bases separated the two germline ends. This CDR3 is built from 15 residues. The CDR3 sequence: CASSLRGAGWETQYF. CDR3 DNA sequence: TGTGCCAGCAGCTTACGGGGGGCAGGTTGGGAGACCCAGTACTTC.

CDR3 residues: CASSLAGLHNEQFF. CDR3 in DNA: TGTGCCAGCAGTTTAGCGGGCCTTCACAATGAGCAGTTCTTC. The gene calls are TRBV27 and TRBJ2-1; tentatively, D is TRBD2 (5 bases). The CDR3 loop spans 14 amino acids. Germline CDR1 is MNHEY and CDR2 is SMNVEV (reference sequence). Between the trimmed V and J ends, which lost 2 bases and 5 bases, there was a span of 10 bases.

This sequence joins TRBV6-5 and TRBJ2-2, with 10 bases that match TRBD1. Trimming at V came to 9 bases and at J to 6 bases, leaving 4 bases not matched to a gene. Germline CDR1 is MNHEY and CDR2 is SVGAGI. CDR3 length equals 13 residues. CDR3 residues: CARGQGTPGELFF. The CDR3 nucleotides read TGTGCCAGGGGACAGGGGACCCCCGGGGAGCTGTTTTTT.

In its sample, this clone was seen once. V gene TRBV7-9 combines with J gene TRBJ2-3; 11 bases line up with TRBD2. V was pared by 10 bases and J by 4 bases, with 22 bases of the junction left unmatched. This CDR3 spans 19 amino acids. Germline CDR1 and CDR2: SEHNR and FQNEAQ (reference sequence). CDR3 DNA sequence: TGTGCCACCTTGGGGAAGGGGATCATTAGCGGGGGGGCGTCAGATACGCAGTATTTT. Its protein product is CATLGKGIISGGASDTQYF.

The chain links TRBV18 to TRBJ2-3, with D perhaps matching TRBD1 (6 bases). Germline V gives CDR1 KGHSH, CDR2 LQKENI. V lost 2 bases and J 8 bases, leaving 17 bases between the germline ends. The CDR3 is 15 residues long. In DNA form, the CDR3 reads TGTGCCAGCTCACCAGTGGGGCAGGGGCCAGGTACGCAGTATTTT. It is translated as CASSPVGQGPGTQYF.

V is TRBV4-1 and J is TRBJ1-5; 7 bases agree with TRBD1. Germline trimming cut 2 bases from V and 0 bases from J; bases unmatched to any gene: 10. This CDR3 has 18 amino acids. Germline CDR1 MGHRA, CDR2 YSYEKL. The CDR3 region is CASSQFLQGLVSNQPQHF. DNA of the CDR3: TGCGCCAGCAGCCAATTTTTACAGGGGCTAGTTAGCAATCAGCCCCAGCATTTT.

This clone was detected once. The chain carries TRBV25-1 and TRBJ1-2, with 7 bases that match TRBD1. The V gene end was trimmed by 4 bases and the J gene end by 4 bases; junction bases not matched to a gene: 9. Germline V CDR1 and CDR2: MGHDK, SYGVNS. The CDR3 spans 15 residues. The CDR3 DNA reads TGTGCCAGCAGTGGTCATCGACAGGGATCCTATGGCTACACCTTC. This encodes CASSGHRQGSYGYTF.

The chain joins TRBV10-3 to TRBJ1-2, with 11 bases that match TRBD1. The V gene's germline CDR1 is ENHRY and CDR2 SYGVKD. The CDR3 length is 14 residues. Trimming at V came to 4 bases and at J to 6 bases, leaving 4 bases not matched to a gene. The CDR3 is CAISGTGGEHGYTF. The CDR3 coding sequence is TGTGCCATCAGTGGGACAGGGGGCGAACATGGCTACACCTTC.

The chain couples TRBV6-7 to TRBJ1-1, with a tentative D call TRBD1 (5 bases). TRBV6-7 is assigned to the ORF class and has an uncertain function. This CDR3 contains 15 residues. Trimming left V 8 bases short and J 0 bases short, with 16 bases between. CDR3 protein: CASAHLGGVNTEAFF. The CDR3 region has the DNA TGTGCCAGCGCTCATCTCGGAGGGGTGAACACTGAAGCTTTCTTT.

The CDR3 loop reads CASSQVTEANQYF. CDR3 DNA: TGCGCCAGCAGCCAAGTAACGGAAGCGAACCAGTACTTC. The chain carries TRBV4-1 and TRBJ2-7; no reliable D call. The CDR3 runs to 13 residues. V lost 1 base and J 10 bases, leaving 14 bases between the germline ends. From germline, CDR1 is MGHRA and CDR2 YSYEKL.

CDR3 DNA: TGTGCCAGCAGTTTAATGACGGGTGAAGCTTTCTTT. Its protein product is CASSLMTGEAFF. The chain links TRBV27 to TRBJ1-1; unclear D gene. Germline loops: CDR1 MNHEY, CDR2 SMNVEV (reference sequence). The CDR3 loop spans 12 amino acids. V shed 2 bases and J shed 7 bases, with 8 bases lying between them.

The V and J genes are TRBV7-8 and TRBJ2-1; D is possibly TRBD1 (6 bases). Germline CDR1 is SGHVS and CDR2 is FQNEAQ. Trimming removed 3 bases at V and 4 bases at J, with 10 bases between. The CDR3 spans 14 residues. The CDR3 sequence is CASSFGGGYNEQFF. CDR3 DNA: TGTGCCAGCAGCTTTGGGGGCGGGTACAATGAGCAGTTCTTC.

J is TRBJ2-7 and V is TRBV2, with 9 bases aligning to TRBD2. Germline trimming cut 3 bases from V and 1 base from J; bases unmatched to any gene: 4. From germline, CDR1 is SNHLY and CDR2 FYNNEI. The CDR3 extends over 15 amino acids. The CDR3 loop reads CASSDGLANSYEQYF. The DNA of the CDR3 is TGTGCCAGCAGTGATGGACTAGCGAATTCCTACGAGCAGTACTTC.

The chain combines TRBV4-3 with TRBJ1-6; D unclear. Trimming took 3 bases from V and 6 from J, leaving 15 bases between them. CDR3 length: 16 residues. The V gene's germline CDR1 is LGHNA and CDR2 YSLEER. CDR3 region: CASSQLQAQANSPLHF. In nucleotides, the CDR3 is TGCGCCAGCAGCCAGCTGCAGGCCCAAGCTAATTCACCCCTCCACTTT.

This clone appeared a few times. Relative to the germline gene, one junction end is altered; a read error may explain this. The rearrangement uses TRBV7-7 and TRBJ2-3, with 10 bases aligning to TRBD1. Germline lookup yields CDR1 SSHAT and CDR2 FNYEAQ (reference sequence). The CDR3 is made up of 15 amino acids. CDR3 sequence: CASSPGTGAQDTQYF. In DNA, the CDR3 is TGTGCTAGCAGCCCCGGGACAGGGGCCCAAGATACGCAGTATTTT.

This clone was counted a single time. This rearrangement joins TRBV4-3 to TRBJ1-2; TRBD1 matches at 7 bases. Germline V lookup: CDR1 LGHNA, CDR2 YSLEER. The CDR3 spans 13 residues. V was pared by 0 bases and J by 14 bases, with 9 bases of the junction left unmatched. CDR3 residues: CASSQDRDRARTF. The CDR3, as DNA: TGCGCCAGCAGCCAAGATCGGGACAGAGCGCGGACCTTC.

V and J are TRBV20-1 and TRBJ2-7; D gene unclear. The CDR3 totals 9 residues. Trimming shortened V by 3 bases and J by 7 bases, and 4 bases separated the two germline ends. Looked up from germline, CDR1 is DFQATT and CDR2 is SNEGSKA (reference sequence). CDR3 loop: CSASGEQYF. DNA of the CDR3: TGCAGTGCTAGCGGGGAGCAGTACTTC.